Below, one T cell receptor (beta chain) is given with its context. Its antigen is currently unknown. The data are from a study of shared clonotypes between healthy human individuals. CDR3 size: 17 residues. Germline V gene data show CDR1 as LNHNV and CDR2 as YYDKDF (reference sequence). Trimming removed 1 base from V and 0 bases from J, with 14 bases in between. Study results and caveats: Against clonotypes common to all four donors, non-shared ones had lower generation probabilities.

TCRdb's copy holds only in-frame clones and misses some; the assay was immunoSEQ multiplex PCR. This table has roughly 100,000 clones, 67% appearing once. What was sequenced was memory CD8+ T cells sorted from blood. Regarding subset: CD45RO+ cells pooled with CCR7-negative TemRA cells. The TCR originated in a woman aged 30 to 39 in good health. V and J are TRBV15 and TRBJ2-3; weak D call: TRBD2 (6 bases). CDR3 in amino acids: CATSRGGGSGSTDTQYF. CDR3 DNA sequence: TGTGCCACCAGCAGAGGGGGCGGTAGCGGCAGCACAGATACGCAGTATTTT.